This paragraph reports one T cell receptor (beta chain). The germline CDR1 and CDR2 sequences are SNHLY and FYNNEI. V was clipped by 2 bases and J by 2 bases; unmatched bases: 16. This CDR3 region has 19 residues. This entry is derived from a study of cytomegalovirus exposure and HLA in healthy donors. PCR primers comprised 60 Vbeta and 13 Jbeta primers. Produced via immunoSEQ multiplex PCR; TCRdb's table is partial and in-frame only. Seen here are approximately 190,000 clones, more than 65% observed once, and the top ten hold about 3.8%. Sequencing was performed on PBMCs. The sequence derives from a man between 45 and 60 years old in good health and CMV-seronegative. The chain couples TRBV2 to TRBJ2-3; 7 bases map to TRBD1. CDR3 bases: TGTGCCAGCAGTGAACCCAAAGGAAGTTCAGGGGGATTCACAGATACGCAGTATTTT. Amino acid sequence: CASSEPKGSSGGFTDTQYF.